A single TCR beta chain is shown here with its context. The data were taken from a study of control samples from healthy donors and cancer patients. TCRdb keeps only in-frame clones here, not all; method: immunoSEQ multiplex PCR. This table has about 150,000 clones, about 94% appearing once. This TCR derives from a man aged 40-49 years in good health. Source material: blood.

The DNA of the CDR3 is TGTGCCAGCTCACCTTGGGGGCCAGATACGCAGTATTTT. It specifies CASSPWGPDTQYF. The chain links TRBV18 to TRBJ2-3, with D tentatively TRBD1 (6 bases). Germline CDR1 and CDR2: KGHSH and LQKENI. V lost 3 bases and J lost 4, with 8 bases in between. This CDR3 has 13 amino acids.